The next 24 T cell receptor beta chains were all read from a single sample in a study of human T cells and chemical hapten exposure. TCRdb ran MiXCR on the RACE reads and lists one entry per CDR3 protein. Found here are about 82,000 distinct CDR3 sequences, 10% to 15% of them singletons; the top ten hold 4.5% to 6%. The time point was: patch test 3, about 24 weeks after DPC sensitization. Treatment denoted: therapeutic diphenylcyclopropenone sensitization with weekly scalp DPC. The sample was whole blood, taken in connection with sensitization to the hapten diphenylcyclopropenone (DPC). Every receptor here comes from a woman aged 45-65 years with alopecia areata. Some clones in this sample may be carry-over from other donors' samples.

This clonotype was observed at least ten times. The chain recombines TRBV9 with TRBJ2-1, with D maybe TRBD1 (5 bases). CDR1 SGDLS and CDR2 YYNGEE come from the germline V gene. This CDR3 contains 13 residues. V lost 0 bases, J lost 10 bases, and 11 bases lay in between. CDR3 bases: TGTGCCAGCAGCGTAGTAACAGGTAAAGAGCAGTTCTTC. This gives the protein CASSVVTGKEQFF.

In this sample, this clonotype turned up many times. The chain recombines TRBV20-1 with TRBJ1-6; D unresolved. CDR3 size: 14 residues. Per germline, CDR1 DFQATT and CDR2 SNEGSKA (reference sequence). V lost 1 base to trimming and J lost 4 bases, with 8 bases between them. DNA for the CDR3: TGCAGTGCTAGAGTGGGAGCTTATAATTCACCCCTCCACTTT. Protein product: CSARVGAYNSPLHF.

On this clonotype itself: A much larger clonotype is one base distant, so this may be a read error. In DNA, the CDR3 is TGTGCCAGCAGTCCTACTCGACTAGACAGGGGGCGAGAGACCCATTACTTC. Translated: CASSPTRLDRGRETHYF. The genes are TRBV12-3 or TRBV12-4 and TRBJ2-5; 10 bases are a match to TRBD1. This CDR3 comprises 17 residues.

In its sample, this clonotype was seen a few times. The chain couples TRBV15 to TRBJ2-1, with 14 nucleotides matching TRBD2. V shed 3 bases and J 10 bases; nucleotides not matched to a gene: 5. CDR1 and CDR2 (germline): LNHNV, YYDKDF (reference sequence). The CDR3 loop spans 15 amino acids. Here the CDR3 DNA reads TGTGCCACCAGCAGTAGACTAGCGGGAGGGATAGAGCAGTTCTTC. This sequence encodes CATSSRLAGGIEQFF.

At least ten counts were recorded for this clonotype. The chain uses TRBV3-1 and TRBJ2-4; 10 nucleotides match TRBD2. This CDR3 has 17 amino acids. The germline V gene encodes CDR1 LGHDT and CDR2 YNNKEL (reference sequence). Unmatched junction bases numbered 6, after V lost 0 bases and J lost 4 bases. CDR3 coding DNA: TGTGCCAGCAGCCAAGATGGGGGACTAGCGATTAAAAACATTCAGTACTTC. Translated, it gives CASSQDGGLAIKNIQYF. The variable domain in full, completed from reference TRBV3-1 and TRBJ2-4, reads DTAVSQTPKYLVTQMGNDKSIKCEQNLGHDTMYWYKQDSKKFLKIMFSYNNKELIINETVPNRFSPKSPDKAHLNLHINSLELGDSAVYFCASSQDGGLAIKNIQYFGAGTRLSVL.

V is TRBV5-4 and J is TRBJ2-2; D perhaps matches TRBD1 (5 bases). The V gene lost 1 base and the J gene lost 2 bases, with 9 bases spanning the gap. Germline assignment: CDR1 SGHNT and CDR2 YYREEE (reference sequence). This CDR3 is 15 amino acids long. CDR3 DNA sequence: TGTGCCAGCAGCTTGTCCCAGGGAAACACCGGGGAGCTGTTTTTT. This gives the protein CASSLSQGNTGELFF.

This clonotype was found many times. The chain employs TRBV5-1 and TRBJ1-1; D is unresolved. V was shortened by 1 base and J by 5 bases, with 12 bases between the two germline ends. The CDR3 consists of 14 residues. Per the germline V gene, CDR1 is SGHRS and CDR2 is YFSETQ. For the CDR3, the DNA is TGCGCCAGCAGCTTGTTAGTAGGGCGGACTGAAGCTTTCTTT. Amino acids: CASSLLVGRTEAFF.

This clonotype was seen many times. The chain carries TRBV20-1 and TRBJ2-7; 8 nucleotides line up with TRBD1. In germline, CDR1 is DFQATT, CDR2 SNEGSKA (reference sequence). The CDR3 length is 18 residues. Trimming at V came to 6 bases and at J to 0 bases, leaving 19 bases not matched to a gene. CDR3 sequence: CSANTGTGRSWGSYEQYF. CDR3 sequence (DNA): TGCAGTGCGAATACCGGGACAGGACGAAGTTGGGGCTCCTACGAGCAGTACTTC.

This clonotype came up a few times. The chain is built from TRBV6-6 and TRBJ1-2; D perhaps matches TRBD1 (6 bases). V was pared by 6 bases and J by 2 bases, with 13 bases between. The CDR3 runs 14 residues. In germline, CDR1 is MNHNY, CDR2 SVGAGI (reference sequence). Written as DNA, the CDR3 is TGTGCCAGCAGATCCCATACAGGGAACTATGGCTACACCTTC. Encoded protein: CASRSHTGNYGYTF.

This clonotype was found many times. V usage is TRBV11-2 and J usage is TRBJ2-1, with TRBD1 matching over 7 bases. The V and J ends lost 6 bases and 7 bases, in that order; junction bases with no gene match: 6. The CDR3 is 13 amino acids. CDR1 and CDR2 from the germline V gene are SGHAT and FQNNGV. The CDR3 loop is CASRHTGVNEQFF. DNA of the CDR3: TGTGCCAGCAGACACACAGGGGTGAATGAGCAGTTCTTC.

The CDR3 sequence: CASSRGLAGSYEQYF. The CDR3 nucleotides are TGTGCCAGCAGCCGAGGACTAGCGGGATCCTACGAGCAGTACTTC. J is TRBJ2-7 and V is TRBV7-9, with 12 bases that match TRBD2. The ends lost 5 bases at V and 1 base at J; junction bases unmatched: 3. The CDR3 length is 15 residues. Germline V gives CDR1 SEHNR, CDR2 FQNEAQ (reference sequence).

This clonotype was seen more than once but under ten times. J is TRBJ1-4 and V is TRBV25-1; TRBD1 might be the D (6 bases). Germline values: CDR1 MGHDK, CDR2 SYGVNS. The CDR3 runs 15 residues. V lost 7 bases, J lost 5 bases, and 17 bases lay in between. The CDR3: CASNGPGHENEKLFF. CDR3 bases: TGTGCCAGCAACGGACCGGGACACGAAAATGAAAAACTGTTTTTT.

There are a few counts of this clonotype. The rearrangement uses TRBV11-2 and TRBJ1-2; D gene ambiguous. Trimming cost V 6 bases and J 7 bases, with 15 bases left between them. Looked up from germline, CDR1 is SGHAT and CDR2 is FQNNGV. This CDR3 has 13 residues. The CDR3, as DNA: TGTGCCAGCAGTCTAGAAGGGATCAGTGGCTACACCTTC. Protein product: CASSLEGISGYTF.

This sequence joins TRBV28 and TRBJ1-2; a weak D match, TRBD1 (5 bases). Germline lookup yields CDR1 MDHEN and CDR2 SYDVKM. Trimming took off 5 bases at V and 4 bases at J, with 20 bases between the two ends. The CDR3 length is 16 residues. The CDR3 DNA is TGTGCCAGCAGTATGGGACCTGCGAAAGACACCTATGGCTACACCTTC. Its protein is CASSMGPAKDTYGYTF.

This clonotype was detected many times. In nucleotides, the CDR3 is TGCAGCGGGCAGATAGCGGGCCCAACAGATACGCAGTATTTT. This sequence encodes CSGQIAGPTDTQYF. The rearrangement uses TRBV29-1 and TRBJ2-3, with 7 bases lining up with TRBD2. CDR1 and CDR2 from the germline V gene are SQVTM and ANQGSEA. The CDR3 covers 14 residues. J gave up 3 bases and V 7 bases, and 10 bases lay outside the gene matches.

Ten or more counts support this clonotype. The rearrangement uses TRBV6-5 and TRBJ1-1, with D perhaps matching TRBD1 (5 bases). This CDR3 contains 16 residues. Germline V gene lookup returns CDR1 MNHEY and CDR2 SVGAGI. The V end lost 10 bases, the J end lost 4 bases, and 25 bases lay between the germline ends. In DNA form, the CDR3 reads TGTGCCACCCTTACGGGTGGGGGGATCGGTAGCACTGAAGCTTTCTTT. Its translation is CATLTGGGIGSTEAFF.

This clonotype showed up many times. The V and J genes are TRBV6-1 and TRBJ1-5, with D unclear. This CDR3 spans 16 amino acids. V was cut by 0 bases and J by 5 bases, with 14 bases left in between. CDR1 and CDR2 from the germline V gene are MNHNS and SASEGT. In nucleotides, the CDR3 is TGTGCCAGCAGTGAAGCGTCCGGCAGGATTTATCAGCCCCAGCATTTT. Encoded protein: CASSEASGRIYQPQHF.

Within the sample, this clonotype is large. The rearrangement joins TRBV12-3 or TRBV12-4 to TRBJ2-1; D remains ambiguous. The V end was cut by 3 bases, the J end by 0 bases, with 6 bases between. The CDR3 runs 14 residues. For the CDR3, the DNA is TGTGCCAGCAGTTTGCTCTACTCCTACAATGAGCAGTTCTTC. It yields the protein CASSLLYSYNEQFF.

The sample holds a few counts of this clonotype. This chain joins TRBV12-3 or TRBV12-4 and TRBJ1-2, with D unresolved. The CDR3 spans 14 residues. The germline V and J ends were trimmed by 3 bases and 8 bases, with 16 bases remaining between them. The CDR3 DNA reads TGTGCCAGCAGTTTGTCGCGGCAGGCATTCGGCTACACCTTC. Amino acid sequence: CASSLSRQAFGYTF.

This clonotype was seen a few times. The V and J genes are TRBV20-1 and TRBJ2-1, with 13 bases matching TRBD2. Trimming at V came to 1 base and at J to 3 bases, leaving 12 bases not matched to a gene. The CDR3 runs 19 residues. The germline V gene encodes CDR1 DFQATT and CDR2 SNEGSKA (reference sequence). CDR3 region: CSARVPTSGTSGIYNEQFF. DNA of the CDR3: TGCAGTGCTAGAGTTCCGACCTCCGGGACTAGCGGGATCTACAATGAGCAGTTCTTC.

This clonotype was counted ten times or more. The V and J genes are TRBV28 and TRBJ1-6; D call uncertain. V lost 8 bases and J 10 bases, leaving 18 bases between the germline ends. Germline V gene data show CDR1 as MDHEN and CDR2 as SYDVKM. The CDR3 sequence is 14 residues long. CDR3 loop: CASGLELRVSPLHF. The DNA for the CDR3 is TGTGCCAGCGGATTGGAGCTACGAGTCTCACCCCTCCACTTT.

This clonotype was picked up a small number of times. The chain is built from TRBV4-1 and TRBJ2-3; 8 nucleotides match TRBD2. The CDR3 has 15 residues. CDR1 and CDR2 (germline): MGHRA, YSYEKL. V was pared by 1 base and J by 3 bases, with 3 bases of the junction left unmatched. As DNA, the CDR3 is TGCGCCAGCAGCCAAGCGGGAGGGCCAACAGATACGCAGTATTTT. As protein: CASSQAGGPTDTQYF.

J is TRBJ1-1 and V is TRBV9; D remains unclear. The germline V and J ends were trimmed by 3 bases and 10 bases, with 16 bases remaining between them. Germline V lookup: CDR1 SGDLS, CDR2 YYNGEE. The length of the CDR3 is 13 residues. The CDR3 protein is CASSESPAQGAFF. In nucleotides, the CDR3 is TGTGCCAGCAGCGAAAGCCCCGCCCAAGGAGCTTTCTTT.

The chain recombines TRBV14 with TRBJ2-1, with D uncertain. The V end was cut by 2 bases, the J end by 5 bases, with 4 bases between. Germline CDR1 and CDR2: SGHDN and FVKESK. There are 12 residues in the CDR3. CDR3 nucleotide sequence: TGTGCCAGCAGCCAAATGCACAATGAGCAGTTCTTC. It specifies CASSQMHNEQFF.